This T cell receptor beta chain was documented in a study of T cells in narcolepsy. Overall study context: Donors had narcolepsy type 1 or type 2, or were healthy controls.

Notes on the study in general: Autoreactive HCRT-specific and TRIB2-specific clonotypes were marked in same-patient CSF-versus-blood CD4+ comparisons. Healthy controls reportedly lacked the autoreactive clonotypes serially found in patients' blood. No autoreactive T cell clone sequences appeared in some memory CD4+ repertoires.

The method was immunoSEQ multiplex PCR; TCRdb's version includes in-frame clones alone and lacks a portion of them. The sample holds 30,000 to 35,000 clones, 80% seen once. Comment on this clone: Antigen: not known.

The CDR3 runs 15 residues. Germline CDR1 reads SGHTA; CDR2 reads FQGNSA. Trimming took off 1 base at V and 0 bases at J, with 7 bases between the two ends. Sequencing was performed on memory (CD45RA-) CD4+ T cells from blood. The J gene is TRBJ2-1, the V gene TRBV7-2; D gene uncertain. The source is a human donor in good health. The CDR3 DNA follows: TGTGCCAGCAGCTTAGACTGGAGCTCCTACAATGAGCAGTTCTTC. It translates to CASSLDWSSYNEQFF.